This T cell receptor (beta chain) originates from a study of cytomegalovirus exposure and HLA in healthy donors. Study-wide background: Later, an analysis reported that the 130 or so validation repertoires had used the same platform as the approximately 600 first-cohort repertoires.

General study points: According to the study, about 180 TCR beta chains were cytomegalovirus-associated.

The donors were part of the validation cohort of 100 to 150 subjects. That cohort was separate from the first cohort, which comprised 666 subjects. This clone was recorded a few times. What it binds is not known. The CDR3 length is 15 residues. From germline, CDR1 is MNHEY and CDR2 SMNVEV (reference sequence). V was pared by 8 bases and J by 6 bases, with 21 bases between. Some clones are missing from TCRdb's copy, which holds only in-frame ones; the method was immunoSEQ multiplex PCR. The sample gives about 150,000 clones, about 95% of which show up once; about 2% is in the top ten. The rearrangement uses TRBV27 and TRBJ2-3, with D uncertain. What was sequenced was PBMCs. The TCR comes from a man in his late teens or twenties in good health and CMV-seropositive. The CDR3 sequence: CASASFYPGGDTQYF. For the CDR3, the DNA is TGTGCCAGCGCCTCCTTTTACCCAGGTGGGGATACGCAGTATTTT.